The clone carrying this T cell receptor (beta chain) was recorded a few times. This sample is drawn from a study of blood T cell repertoires in COVID-19. Authors' data handling: Estimated nucleated cell counts came from reference gene primer amplification. The assay was immunoSEQ multiplex PCR, and TCRdb's table has in-frame clones only and misses some. The V and J calls and the clone size are those of that table, but D and trimming were determined from the DNA. The sample yields about 200,000 clones, around 83% seen once. Germline assignment: CDR1 MNHEY and CDR2 SMNVEV (reference sequence). The CDR3 sequence is 15 residues long. The V end was cut by 5 bases, the J end by 1 base, with 15 bases between.

J is TRBJ2-7 and V is TRBV27; D call uncertain. The sequencing sample was made of peripheral blood. This clonotype originated in a woman older than 75 with acute or convalescent COVID-19. CDR3 amino acids: CASSPILTQSYEQYF. CDR3 nucleotide sequence: TGTGCCAGCAGTCCGATCTTGACTCAATCCTACGAGCAGTACTTC.